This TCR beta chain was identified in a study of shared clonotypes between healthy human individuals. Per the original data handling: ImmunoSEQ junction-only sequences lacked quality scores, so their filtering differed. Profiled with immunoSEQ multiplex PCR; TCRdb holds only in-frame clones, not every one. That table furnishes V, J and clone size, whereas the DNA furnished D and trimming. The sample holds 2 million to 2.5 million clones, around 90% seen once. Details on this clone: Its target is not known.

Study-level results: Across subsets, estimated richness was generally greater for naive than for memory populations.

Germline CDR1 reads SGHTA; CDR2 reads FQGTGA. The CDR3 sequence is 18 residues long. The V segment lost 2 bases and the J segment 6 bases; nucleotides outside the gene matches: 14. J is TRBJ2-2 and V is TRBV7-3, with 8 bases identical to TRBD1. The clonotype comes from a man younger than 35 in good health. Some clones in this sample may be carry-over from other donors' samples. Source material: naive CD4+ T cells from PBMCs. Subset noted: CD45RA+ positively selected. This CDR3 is CASSLEGRTGKSSGELFF. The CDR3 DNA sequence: TGTGCCAGCAGCTTAGAGGGAAGGACAGGGAAGTCGTCCGGGGAGCTGTTTTTT.